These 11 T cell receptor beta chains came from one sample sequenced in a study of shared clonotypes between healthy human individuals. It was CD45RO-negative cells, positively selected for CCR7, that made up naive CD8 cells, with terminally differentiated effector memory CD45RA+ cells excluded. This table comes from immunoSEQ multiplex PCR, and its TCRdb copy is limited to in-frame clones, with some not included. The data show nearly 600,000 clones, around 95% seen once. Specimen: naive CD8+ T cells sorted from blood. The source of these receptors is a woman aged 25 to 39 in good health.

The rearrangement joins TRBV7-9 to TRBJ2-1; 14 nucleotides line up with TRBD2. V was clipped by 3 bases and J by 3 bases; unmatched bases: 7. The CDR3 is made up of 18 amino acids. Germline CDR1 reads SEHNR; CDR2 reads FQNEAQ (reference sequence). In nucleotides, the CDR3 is TGTGCCAGCAGCTTGGGGACTAGCGGGAGCTTGTTCTACAATGAGCAGTTCTTC. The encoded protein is CASSLGTSGSLFYNEQFF.

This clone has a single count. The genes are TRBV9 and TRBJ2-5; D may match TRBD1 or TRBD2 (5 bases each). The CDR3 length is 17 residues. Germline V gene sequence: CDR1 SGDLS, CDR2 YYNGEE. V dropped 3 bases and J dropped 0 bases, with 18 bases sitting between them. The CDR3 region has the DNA TGTGCCAGCAGCGCACGGCCCGGGACGGCGGACCAAGAGACCCAGTACTTC. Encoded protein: CASSARPGTADQETQYF. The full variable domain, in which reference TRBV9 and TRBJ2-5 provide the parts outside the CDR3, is DSGVTQTPKHLITATGQRVTLRCSPRSGDLSVYWYQQSLDQGLQFLIQYYNGEERAKGNILERFSAQQFPDLHSELNLSSLELGDSALYFCASSARPGTADQETQYFGPGTRLLVL.

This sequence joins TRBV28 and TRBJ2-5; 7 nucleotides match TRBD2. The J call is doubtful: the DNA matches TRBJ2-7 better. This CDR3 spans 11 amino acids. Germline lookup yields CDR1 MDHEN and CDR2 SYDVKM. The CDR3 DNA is TGTGCCAGCGGGAGGGGAGTCGAGCAGTACTTC. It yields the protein CASGRGVEQYF.

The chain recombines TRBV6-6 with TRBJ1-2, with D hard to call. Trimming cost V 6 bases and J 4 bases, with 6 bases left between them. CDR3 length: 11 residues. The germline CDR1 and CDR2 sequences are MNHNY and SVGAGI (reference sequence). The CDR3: CASRYSYGYTF. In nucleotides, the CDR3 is TGTGCCAGCAGGTACAGCTATGGCTACACCTTC.

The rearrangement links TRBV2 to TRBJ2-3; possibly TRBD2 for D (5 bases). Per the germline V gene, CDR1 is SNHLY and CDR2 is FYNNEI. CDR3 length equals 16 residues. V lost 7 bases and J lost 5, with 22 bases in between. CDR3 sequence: CASTLTRVGYRDTQYF. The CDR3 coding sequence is TGTGCCAGCACTCTAACTAGGGTGGGTTACAGAGATACGCAGTATTTT.

For the CDR3, the DNA is TGTGCCAGCAGCGAGGACTCAGCCCCCAGTGAGCAGTTCTTC. This codes for CASSEDSAPSEQFF. The chain links TRBV27 to TRBJ2-1; D is possibly TRBD2 (5 bases). Between the trimmed V and J ends, which lost 6 bases and 9 bases, there was a span of 18 bases. Germline CDR1 and CDR2: MNHEY and SMNVEV (reference sequence). There are 14 residues in the CDR3.

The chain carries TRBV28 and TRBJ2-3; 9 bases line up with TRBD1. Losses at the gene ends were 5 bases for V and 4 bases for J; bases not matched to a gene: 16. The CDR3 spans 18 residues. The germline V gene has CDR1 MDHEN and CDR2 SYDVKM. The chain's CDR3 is CASSHPGQGRGIPDTQYF. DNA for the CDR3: TGTGCCAGCAGTCACCCGGGACAGGGAAGGGGGATCCCAGATACGCAGTATTTT.

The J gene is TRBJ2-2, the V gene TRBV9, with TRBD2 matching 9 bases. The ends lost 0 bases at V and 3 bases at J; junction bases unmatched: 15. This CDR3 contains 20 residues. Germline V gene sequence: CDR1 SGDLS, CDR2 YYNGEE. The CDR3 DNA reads TGTGCCAGCAGCGTAGCTGGTGGGGTAATAGCGGGAGTCTACACCGGGGAGCTGTTTTTT. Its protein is CASSVAGGVIAGVYTGELFF.

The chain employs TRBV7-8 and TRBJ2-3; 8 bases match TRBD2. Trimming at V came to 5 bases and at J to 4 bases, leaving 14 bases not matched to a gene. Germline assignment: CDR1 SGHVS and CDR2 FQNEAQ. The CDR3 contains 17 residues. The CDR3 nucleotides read TGTGCCAGCAGCCCGCCTACTAGCGGAGGCAGCTCAGATACGCAGTATTTT. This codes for CASSPPTSGGSSDTQYF.

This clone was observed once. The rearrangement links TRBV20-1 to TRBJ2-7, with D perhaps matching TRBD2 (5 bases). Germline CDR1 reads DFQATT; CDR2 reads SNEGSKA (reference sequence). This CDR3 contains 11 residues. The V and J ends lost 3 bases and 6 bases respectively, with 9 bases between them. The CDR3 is CSASLGVEQYF. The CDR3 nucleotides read TGCAGTGCTAGTCTCGGGGTCGAGCAGTACTTC.

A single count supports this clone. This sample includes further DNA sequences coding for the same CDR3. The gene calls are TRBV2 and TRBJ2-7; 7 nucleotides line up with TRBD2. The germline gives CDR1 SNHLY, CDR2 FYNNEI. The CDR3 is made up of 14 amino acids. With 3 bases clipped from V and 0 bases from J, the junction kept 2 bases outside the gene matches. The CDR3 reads CASSEGGSSYEQYF. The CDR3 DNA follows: TGTGCCAGCAGTGAGGGCGGGAGCTCCTACGAGCAGTACTTC.